Following are 24 T cell receptor beta chains from one sample sequenced in a study of T cell repertoires in cytomegalovirus infection. The antigens of these receptors remain unknown. TCRdb fed the reads into MiXCR, producing one record per CDR3 protein. The sample lists some 310,000 distinct CDR3 sequences, around 25% occurring once. Material: cultured PBMCs, obtained from culture after CMV antigen stimulation. Every receptor here comes from a human donor in good health (CMV status not recorded). Some clones in this sample may be carry-over from other donors' samples.

This clonotype was seen more than once but under ten times. The chain links TRBV7-2 to TRBJ1-3; a possible D gene is TRBD1 (5 bases). From germline, CDR1 is SGHTA and CDR2 FQGNSA. Trimming cost V 2 bases and J 4 bases, with 12 bases left between them. CDR3 size: 15 residues. The DNA of the CDR3 is TGTGCCAGCAGCTTACGGACAAGAGGGGGAAACACCATATATTTT. Protein sequence: CASSLRTRGGNTIYF.

The chain links TRBV28 to TRBJ1-2, with 12 bases matching TRBD1. Trimming at V came to 2 bases and at J to 3 bases, leaving 7 bases not matched to a gene. Germline lookup yields CDR1 MDHEN and CDR2 SYDVKM. The CDR3 runs to 17 residues. The CDR3 protein is CASSLTGTGGVYYGYTF. The CDR3 DNA sequence: TGTGCCAGCAGTTTAACCGGGACAGGGGGCGTATACTATGGCTACACCTTC.

This clonotype was picked up many times. The chain carries TRBV24-1 and TRBJ2-5; 12 bases match TRBD2. The CDR3 spans 13 residues. In germline, CDR1 is KGHDR, CDR2 SFDVKD. The V and J ends lost 9 bases and 4 bases, in that order; junction bases with no gene match: 2. The CDR3 reads CATALAGGETQYF. For the CDR3, the DNA is TGTGCCACCGCACTAGCGGGAGGAGAGACCCAGTACTTC.

This clonotype was seen a few times. J is TRBJ2-3 and V is TRBV4-1; TRBD2 might be the D (6 bases). Deletions cut 2 bases from V and 4 bases from J, with 16 bases between. Germline CDR1 MGHRA, CDR2 YSYEKL. This CDR3 has 16 residues. The CDR3 nucleotides are TGCGCCAGCAGCCAACGTGCCGGCGGGGCCCCAGATACGCAGTATTTT. Amino acids: CASSQRAGGAPDTQYF.

In its sample, this clonotype was seen many times. The gene calls are TRBV10-3 and TRBJ1-1; D is perhaps TRBD1 (6 bases). Trimming left V 0 bases short and J 0 bases short, with 14 bases between. The CDR3 totals 17 residues. Germline V CDR1 and CDR2: ENHRY, SYGVKD. The CDR3 spells CAISESRGAGVNTEAFF. The DNA for the CDR3 is TGTGCCATCAGTGAGTCCCGTGGGGCAGGGGTGAACACTGAAGCTTTCTTT.

The CDR3 sequence is CASSRRTGLRTEAFF. CDR3 coding DNA: TGTGCCAGCAGCCGAAGGACAGGCTTGAGAACTGAAGCTTTCTTT. The rearrangement joins TRBV7-9 to TRBJ1-1; 7 bases match TRBD1. V lost 5 bases and J lost 5; bases outside the gene matches: 11. The length of the CDR3 is 15 residues. Germline assignment: CDR1 SEHNR and CDR2 FQNEAQ (reference sequence).

Many counts were recorded for this clonotype. The chain has TRBV7-2 and TRBJ2-3; TRBD2 aligns across 11 bases. The CDR3 has 19 residues. J gave up 1 base and V 5 bases, and 14 bases lay outside the gene matches. In germline, CDR1 is SGHTA, CDR2 FQGNSA. The CDR3 coding sequence is TGTGCCAGCAGCCCAAGAGGGCTAGCGGGAGGAAGGGGCACAGATACGCAGTATTTT. The encoded protein is CASSPRGLAGGRGTDTQYF. The whole variable domain, remainder taken from reference TRBV7-2 and TRBJ2-3, is GAGVSQSPSNKVTEKGKDVELRCDPISGHTALYWYRQSLGQGLEFLIYFQGNSAPDKSGLPSDRFSAERTGGSVSTLTIQRTQQEDSAVYLCASSPRGLAGGRGTDTQYFGPGTRLTVL.

This clonotype was counted only a few times. The gene calls are TRBV4-3 and TRBJ1-2; TRBD1 might be the D (5 bases). CDR1 and CDR2 from the germline V gene are LGHNA and YSLEER. The length of the CDR3 is 15 residues. Trimming stripped 0 bases from V and 7 bases from J, with 15 bases between. The CDR3 nucleotides are TGCGCCAGCAGCCAAGATGTTGGCAGGGTGTCTGGCTACACCTTC. Translating it yields CASSQDVGRVSGYTF.

This chain uses TRBV7-9 with TRBJ1-2; D is unresolved. CDR3 size: 13 residues. Germline-derived CDR1 and CDR2 are SEHNR and FQNEAQ (reference sequence). Trimming took off 3 bases at V and 4 bases at J, with 9 bases between the two ends. The CDR3 nucleotides are TGTGCCAGCAGCTTCGGAGGACTCTATGGCTACACCTTC. It translates to CASSFGGLYGYTF.

This chain joins TRBV5-1 and TRBJ1-4; tentative D call: TRBD1 (5 bases). Germline V gene data show CDR1 as SGHRS and CDR2 as YFSETQ. Trimming removed 3 bases from V and 6 bases from J, with 15 bases in between. The CDR3 extends over 15 amino acids. This CDR3 is CASSSDSGSYEKLFF. CDR3 nucleotides: TGCGCCAGCAGCTCTGACAGTGGTTCATATGAAAAACTGTTTTTT.

This clonotype was counted between two and nine times. This chain connects TRBV10-3 to TRBJ2-5, with 8 bases aligning to TRBD1. The CDR3 is 13 amino acids. Trimming at V came to 6 bases and at J to 2 bases, leaving 2 bases not matched to a gene. Per the germline V gene, CDR1 is ENHRY and CDR2 is SYGVKD. The CDR3 DNA reads as TGTGCCATCAGGGGGACAGGACAAGAGACCCAGTACTTC. Protein: CAIRGTGQETQYF.

This clonotype was seen only a few times. The chain carries TRBV12-3 or TRBV12-4 and TRBJ2-7, with TRBD1 identical over 9 bases. The CDR3 sequence is 14 residues long. V was pared by 6 bases and J by 5 bases, with 8 bases of the junction left unmatched. Written as DNA, the CDR3 is TGTGCCAGCAGGGGGGACAGGGAACCCAACGAGCAGTACTTC. Translation gives CASRGDREPNEQYF.

Written as DNA, the CDR3 is TGCAGCGTTGAACCCGGGACAGTCTATGAGCAGTTCTTC. It translates to CSVEPGTVYEQFF. This rearrangement joins TRBV29-1 to TRBJ2-1, with 7 bases identical to TRBD1. V was clipped by 2 bases and J by 8 bases; unmatched bases: 6. Germline CDR1 reads SQVTM; CDR2 reads ANQGSEA. The CDR3 is 13 residues long.

This clonotype was seen repeatedly, ten times or more. DNA for the CDR3: TGCAGTGCTAGAGATTGGAAACGGGGAGACGAGTCACCCCTCCACTTT. It yields the protein CSARDWKRGDESPLHF. This rearrangement joins TRBV20-1 to TRBJ1-6, with no clear D. The V end lost 0 bases, the J end lost 10 bases, and 19 bases lay between the germline ends. The CDR3 has 16 residues. From germline, CDR1 is DFQATT and CDR2 SNEGSKA (reference sequence).

Only a few counts were recorded for this clonotype. This chain links TRBV18 with TRBJ2-3; the match to TRBD1 covers 7 bases. V lost 2 bases to trimming and J lost 1 base; unmatched junction nucleotides: 6. The CDR3 has 16 amino acids. The germline V gene has CDR1 KGHSH and CDR2 LQKENI. The chain's CDR3 is CASSPGTGQRTDTQYF. The CDR3 DNA reads as TGTGCCAGCTCACCAGGTACGGGACAGCGCACAGATACGCAGTATTTT.

The chain is built from TRBV27 and TRBJ2-7, with TRBD2 as a possible D gene (5 bases). V dropped 6 bases and J dropped 4 bases, with 7 bases sitting between them. CDR3 length equals 11 residues. Germline CDR1 MNHEY, CDR2 SMNVEV (reference sequence). The CDR3 sequence is CASRGGYEQYV. CDR3 in DNA: TGTGCCAGCAGAGGCGGGTACGAGCAGTACGTC.

This clonotype was seen a few times. This rearrangement joins TRBV6-6 to TRBJ2-3; D is perhaps TRBD2 (6 bases). Trimming took off 0 bases at V and 3 bases at J, with 7 bases between the two ends. The V gene's germline CDR1 is MNHNY and CDR2 SVGAGI (reference sequence). CDR3 length equals 14 residues. CDR3 nucleotides: TGTGCCAGCAGTTACTCGGGGAGGACAGATACGCAGTATTTT. It is translated as CASSYSGRTDTQYF.

This clonotype has more than one count but fewer than ten. The V gene is TRBV2, the J gene TRBJ2-3, with 7 bases fitting TRBD2. The CDR3 is made up of 15 amino acids. J was trimmed by 2 bases and V by 5 bases; bases with no gene match: 7. Germline CDR1 SNHLY, CDR2 FYNNEI. The DNA for the CDR3 is TGTGCCAGCAGTCTAGGGGACTACACCACAGATACGCAGTATTTT. Translating gives CASSLGDYTTDTQYF.

There are many counts of this clonotype. The chain is built from TRBV28 and TRBJ1-2; D possibly corresponds to TRBD1 (6 bases). From germline, CDR1 is MDHEN and CDR2 SYDVKM. V was shortened by 6 bases and J by 7 bases, with 12 bases between the two germline ends. The CDR3 loop spans 12 amino acids. The CDR3 spells CASRAGVRGYTF. For the CDR3, the DNA is TGTGCCAGCAGAGCAGGGGTCCGTGGCTACACCTTC.

In this sample, this clonotype turned up a few times. The rearrangement uses TRBV7-6 and TRBJ1-1; D perhaps matches TRBD1 (5 bases). V lost 5 bases and J lost 5, with 27 bases in between. The CDR3 has 18 residues. Germline CDR1 SGHVS, CDR2 FNYEAQ. The CDR3 here is CASSRDGGIGLGRTEAFF. For the CDR3, the DNA is TGTGCCAGCAGCCGGGACGGCGGTATCGGGCTAGGTAGAACTGAAGCTTTCTTT.

The rearrangement uses TRBV6-2 or TRBV6-3 and TRBJ2-5, with no clear D. Germline lookup yields CDR1 MNHEY and CDR2 SVGEGT. This CDR3 spans 13 amino acids. V was pared by 6 bases and J by 5 bases, with 13 bases between. CDR3 in DNA: TGTGCCAGCAGACCCGGACGTGTGGAGACCCAGTACTTC. Its protein product is CASRPGRVETQYF.

The chain carries TRBV6-2 or TRBV6-3 and TRBJ1-2; no definite D call. This CDR3 is built from 16 residues. The germline CDR1 and CDR2 sequences are MNHEY and SVGEGT. Trimming removed 6 bases from V and 0 bases from J, with 17 bases in between. The CDR3 region has the DNA TGTGCCAGCAGCCTCTGGGCAGGAACTTCTAACTATGGCTACACCTTC. Amino acid sequence: CASSLWAGTSNYGYTF.

In this sample, this clonotype turned up a few times. This sequence joins TRBV28 and TRBJ2-1, with 12 positions matching TRBD2. After removal of 5 bases from V and 4 bases from J, the junction contained 9 bases not matched to a gene. There are 17 residues in the CDR3. Germline CDR1 and CDR2: MDHEN and SYDVKM. CDR3 in DNA: TGTGCCAGCAGTACGGACCGACTAGCGGGAGTGTACAATGAGCAGTTCTTC. Its protein is CASSTDRLAGVYNEQFF.

Notes on this clonotype: At one boundary the junction diverges from the germline segment, which might be a read error. The chain joins TRBV7-9 to TRBJ2-1; 10 nucleotides agree with TRBD2. Germline V lookup: CDR1 SEHNR, CDR2 FQNEAQ (reference sequence). The CDR3 is 13 residues long. CDR3 sequence: CVSSSGLALYLFF. Here the CDR3 DNA reads TGTGTCAGCAGCTCGGGACTAGCGCTGTATCTGTTCTTC.